These 21 T cell receptor beta chains were sequenced from one sample in a study of blood T cell repertoires in COVID-19. Sequencing used immunoSEQ multiplex PCR; TCRdb keeps in-frame clones, though not all of them. The data show 300,000 to 350,000 clones, about 91% seen once. The specimen sequenced was peripheral blood. The receptors come from a man aged 30-40 years with COVID-19, enrolled during active disease.

V is TRBV4-3 and J is TRBJ2-7; D possibly corresponds to TRBD2 (6 bases). The CDR3 extends over 16 amino acids. V lost 0 bases to trimming and J lost 1 base, with 13 bases between them. Germline lookup yields CDR1 LGHNA and CDR2 YSLEER. The CDR3 DNA reads as TGCGCCAGCAGCCAAGATACGTCCGGGGGATCCTACGAGCAGTACTTC. The encoded protein is CASSQDTSGGSYEQYF.

The chain uses TRBV7-3 and TRBJ2-1; TRBD2 matches at 10 bases. The J segment lost 3 bases and the V segment lost 4 bases, leaving 12 bases of the junction unmatched. Per the germline V gene, CDR1 is SGHTA and CDR2 is FQGTGA. The CDR3 is made up of 18 amino acids. CDR3 nucleotides: TGTGCCAGCAGCTCCCACTGGGTAGCGGGGGGTGTCTACAATGAGCAGTTCTTC. Its translation: CASSSHWVAGGVYNEQFF.

This sequence joins TRBV3-1 (or the pseudogene TRBV3-2) and TRBJ2-1; 9 bases fit TRBD1. Germline lookup yields CDR1 LGHDT and CDR2 YNNKEL (reference sequence). The CDR3 runs to 14 residues. Trimming at V came to 3 bases and at J to 7 bases, leaving 4 bases not matched to a gene. CDR3 DNA sequence: TGTGCCAGCAGCCACCTCGACAGGGGGAATGAGCAGTTCTTC. Protein sequence: CASSHLDRGNEQFF.

This chain uses TRBV7-3 with TRBJ2-5, with a tentative D call TRBD1 (5 bases). Germline V gene lookup returns CDR1 SGHTA and CDR2 FQGTGA. The CDR3 totals 14 residues. Deletions cut 6 bases from V and 5 bases from J, with 16 bases between. The CDR3 nucleotides are TGTGCCAGCAGTCCTAGAGCGCCAGGGGAGACCCAGTACTTC. Protein: CASSPRAPGETQYF.

The chain employs TRBV5-1 and TRBJ2-3; D is perhaps TRBD1 (6 bases). Trimming removed 2 bases from V and 5 bases from J, with 9 bases in between. Germline V gene sequence: CDR1 SGHRS, CDR2 YFSETQ. The CDR3 contains 13 residues. The CDR3 DNA reads TGCGCCAGCAGCTTATCAGGGGAAGATACGCAGTATTTT. Its translation is CASSLSGEDTQYF.

The chain is built from TRBV6-4 and TRBJ2-2, with D unresolved. Trimming took off 3 bases at V and 2 bases at J, with 10 bases between the two ends. The CDR3 is 15 residues long. Germline values: CDR1 MRHNA, CDR2 SNTAGT. This CDR3 reads CASSEGTVNTGELFF. In DNA, the CDR3 is TGTGCCAGCAGTGAGGGCACCGTTAACACCGGGGAGCTGTTTTTT.

The rearrangement uses TRBV7-2 and TRBJ1-2; 8 nucleotides line up with TRBD1. The V gene end was trimmed by 11 bases and the J gene end by 4 bases; junction bases not matched to a gene: 15. CDR3 length: 15 residues. CDR1 and CDR2 from the germline V gene are SGHTA and FQGNSA. The CDR3 region is CAASPERQGRYGYTF. The CDR3 nucleotides read TGTGCCGCCTCCCCCGAAAGACAGGGGCGCTATGGCTACACCTTC. Full variable domain (remainder filled in from reference TRBV7-2 and TRBJ1-2): GAGVSQSPSNKVTEKGKDVELRCDPISGHTALYWYRQSLGQGLEFLIYFQGNSAPDKSGLPSDRFSAERTGGSVSTLTIQRTQQEDSAVYLCAASPERQGRYGYTFGSGTRLTVV.

This clone was detected a few times. The genes are TRBV18 and TRBJ1-2; D unresolved. Per the germline V gene, CDR1 is KGHSH and CDR2 is LQKENI. The V gene lost 3 bases and the J gene lost 3 bases, with 14 bases spanning the gap. This CDR3 spans 15 amino acids. Here the CDR3 reads CASSPREHPDYGYTF. The CDR3 DNA follows: TGTGCCAGCTCACCCCGGGAACACCCCGACTATGGCTACACCTTC.

This clone was detected only once. As DNA, the CDR3 is TGTGCCAGCAGCCAAGGATTACGCGGGGGTAGCACAGATACGCAGTATTTT. Its protein product is CASSQGLRGGSTDTQYF. The chain joins TRBV3-1 (or the pseudogene TRBV3-2) to TRBJ2-3, with TRBD2 matching 7 bases. There are 17 residues in the CDR3. The trim removed 1 base at V and 0 bases at J, leaving 7 bases unmatched. Germline V lookup: CDR1 LGHDT, CDR2 YNNKEL (reference sequence).

In DNA, the CDR3 is TGTGCCAGCTCACCGGACAGGGGGCGGGATACGCAGTATTTT. Translating gives CASSPDRGRDTQYF. J is TRBJ2-3 and V is TRBV18; TRBD1 aligns across 11 bases. The CDR3 loop spans 14 amino acids. V gave up 3 bases and J gave up 6 bases; unmatched junction bases: 2. Germline assignment: CDR1 KGHSH and CDR2 LQKENI.

This chain's CDR3 is CASSYIGSGYGYTF. CDR3 in DNA: TGTGCCAGCAGTTATATCGGGAGCGGCTATGGCTACACCTTC. V gene TRBV6-6 combines with J gene TRBJ1-2; D gene unclear. Trimming left V 3 bases short and J 4 bases short, with 12 bases between. CDR3 length equals 14 residues. Per the germline V gene, CDR1 is MNHNY and CDR2 is SVGAGI (reference sequence).

The J gene is TRBJ1-4, the V gene TRBV29-1; unclear D gene. The V end was cut by 1 base, the J end by 8 bases, with 8 bases between. The CDR3 totals 12 residues. Germline V gene sequence: CDR1 SQVTM, CDR2 ANQGSEA. CDR3 sequence: CSVEGSGEKLFF. The CDR3 DNA reads TGCAGCGTTGAAGGGTCGGGAGAAAAACTGTTTTTT.

DNA of the CDR3: TGTGCCAGCGTCCAGGGGGGCAGCAATCAGCCCCAGCATTTT. Protein: CASVQGGSNQPQHF. V and J are TRBV28 and TRBJ1-5, with TRBD1 matching 7 bases. Unmatched junction bases numbered 5, after V lost 8 bases and J lost 1 base. Germline V gene data show CDR1 as MDHEN and CDR2 as SYDVKM. The CDR3 has 14 residues.

This sequence joins TRBV29-1 and TRBJ1-1, with a tentative D call TRBD1 (6 bases). Germline CDR1 is SQVTM and CDR2 is ANQGSEA. The CDR3 spans 13 residues. Trimming shortened V by 3 bases and J by 1 base, and 9 bases separated the two germline ends. This CDR3 is CSVDTGQNTEAFF. The CDR3 DNA reads TGCAGCGTTGATACAGGGCAGAACACTGAAGCTTTCTTT. Full variable domain (rest looked up from reference TRBV29-1 and TRBJ1-1): SAVISQKPSRDICQRGTSLTIQCQVDSQVTMMFWYRQQPGQSLTLIATANQGSEATYESGFVIDKFPISRPNLTFSTLTVSNMSPEDSSIYLCSVDTGQNTEAFFGQGTRLTVV.

The chain has TRBV19 and TRBJ1-1; D possibly corresponds to TRBD1 (6 bases). The CDR3 spans 13 residues. V lost 3 bases to trimming and J lost 6 bases, with 11 bases between them. Germline V gene data show CDR1 as LNHDA and CDR2 as SQIVND (reference sequence). CDR3 loop: CASSMLGGAEAFF. The CDR3 DNA follows: TGTGCCAGTAGTATGTTAGGGGGGGCTGAAGCTTTCTTT.

The chain links TRBV19 to TRBJ1-3; D ambiguous. The ends were cut back, 5 bases at V and 0 bases at J, with 14 bases in the middle. Germline V gene lookup returns CDR1 LNHDA and CDR2 SQIVND (reference sequence). The CDR3 runs to 16 residues. Here the CDR3 DNA reads TGTGCCAGTAGTCCCGACACCTACCTCTCTGGAAACACCATATATTTT. It translates to CASSPDTYLSGNTIYF.

This chain links TRBV28 with TRBJ2-1, with D unclear. The V end was cut by 8 bases, the J end by 7 bases, with 9 bases between. This CDR3 is 11 amino acids long. Germline values: CDR1 MDHEN, CDR2 SYDVKM. The chain's CDR3 is CASQVRNEQFF. The CDR3 DNA sequence: TGTGCCAGCCAAGTCCGGAATGAGCAGTTCTTC.

J is TRBJ2-1 and V is TRBV29-1; 7 positions match TRBD2. This CDR3 has 15 residues. Trimming removed 1 base from V and 4 bases from J; junction bases left unmatched: 7. The V gene's germline CDR1 is SQVTM and CDR2 ANQGSEA. CDR3 region: CSVEVAPSGYNEQFF. Here the CDR3 DNA reads TGCAGCGTTGAAGTGGCCCCTAGCGGTTACAATGAGCAGTTCTTC.

The DNA for the CDR3 is TGTGCCAGCAGCCAGCAGGGGAGCTCCTACAATGAGCAGTTCTTC. It yields the protein CASSQQGSSYNEQFF. The chain couples TRBV3-1 (or the pseudogene TRBV3-2) to TRBJ2-1; D is perhaps TRBD1 (6 bases). CDR3 length: 15 residues. CDR1 is LGHDT, CDR2 YNNKEL, per germline (reference sequence). Trimming cost V 3 bases and J 0 bases, with 9 bases left between them.

A single count supports this clone. This chain connects TRBV29-1 to TRBJ2-1; TRBD2 matches at 12 bases. The CDR3 runs 15 residues. J lost 4 bases, V lost 6 bases, and 7 bases had no gene match. Germline V gene data show CDR1 as SQVTM and CDR2 as ANQGSEA. CDR3: CSVRIGLAGYNEQFF. CDR3 nucleotide sequence: TGCAGCGTCCGGATTGGACTAGCGGGGTACAATGAGCAGTTCTTC.

There are a few counts of this clone. The chain carries TRBV7-3 and TRBJ1-1; D is undetermined. The V end was cut by 5 bases, the J end by 5 bases, with 12 bases between. Germline V gene sequence: CDR1 SGHTA, CDR2 FQGTGA. The CDR3 loop spans 13 amino acids. The CDR3 DNA sequence: TGTGCCAGCAGCCCGGATCCGAGGACTGAAGCTTTCTTT. Amino acids: CASSPDPRTEAFF.